This T cell receptor beta chain comes out of a study of siplizumab effects on memory and regulatory T cells. General study points: Naive T cells looked more diverse than memory cells, and they looked like major contributors to the alloresponse.

CDR1 is SGDLS, CDR2 YYNGEE, per germline. This CDR3 has 16 amino acids. V was pared by 4 bases and J by 6 bases, with 17 bases between. A word on this clone: No antigen is known for it.

Profiling relied on immunoSEQ multiplex PCR, and the TCRdb table lists in-frame clones only, not all of them. In the table there are 55,000 to 80,000 clones, around 80% of which are singletons. V and J are TRBV9 and TRBJ1-6; no reliable D call. The sequenced sample consisted of memory CD4+ T cells sorted from blood. The clonotype comes from a human donor in good health. Written as DNA, the CDR3 is TGTGCCAGCAGCATCCAGAGTAGTTCGGGTAATTCACCCCTCCACTTT. It yields the protein CASSIQSSSGNSPLHF.